This T cell receptor (beta chain) stems from a study of blood T cell repertoires in COVID-19. Study overall: COVID-19 samples from acute and convalescent phases originated in the United States, Italy and Spain.

Repertoires were generated with immunoSEQ multiplex PCR, while TCRdb's copy carries only in-frame clones and drops some. The top ten clones hold less than 5% of a sample with 110,000 or so clones, 80% of them seen once. CDR1 is WNHNN, CDR2 SYGVQD, per germline (reference sequence). V lost 9 bases and J lost 6, with 18 bases in between. The CDR3 contains 14 residues. V and J are TRBV10-1 and TRBJ2-1; TRBD1 is a possible D gene (5 bases). The sequencing input was peripheral blood. This TCR derives from a human donor in a cohort sampled during active or convalescent COVID-19. For the CDR3, the DNA is TGCGCCAGGCCACACAGGCCCCTTACCAATGAGCAGTTCTTC. This codes for CARPHRPLTNEQFF.